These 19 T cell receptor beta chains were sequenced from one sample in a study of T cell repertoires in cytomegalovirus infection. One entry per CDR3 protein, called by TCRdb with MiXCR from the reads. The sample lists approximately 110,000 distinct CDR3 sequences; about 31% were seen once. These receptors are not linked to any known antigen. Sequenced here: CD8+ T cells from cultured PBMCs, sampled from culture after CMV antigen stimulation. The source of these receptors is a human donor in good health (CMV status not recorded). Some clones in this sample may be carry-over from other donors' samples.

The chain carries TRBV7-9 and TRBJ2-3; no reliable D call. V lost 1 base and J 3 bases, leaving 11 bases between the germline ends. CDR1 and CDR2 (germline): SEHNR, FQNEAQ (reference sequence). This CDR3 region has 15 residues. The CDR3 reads CASSLDGIGTDTQYF. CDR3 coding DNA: TGTGCCAGCAGCTTAGATGGTATTGGTACAGATACGCAGTATTTT.

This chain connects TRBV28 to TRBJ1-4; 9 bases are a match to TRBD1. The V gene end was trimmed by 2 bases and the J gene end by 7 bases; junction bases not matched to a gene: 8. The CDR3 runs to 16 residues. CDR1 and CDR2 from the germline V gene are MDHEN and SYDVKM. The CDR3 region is CASSLSTGGVGEKLFF. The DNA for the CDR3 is TGTGCCAGCAGTTTAAGTACAGGGGGCGTCGGTGAAAAACTGTTTTTT.

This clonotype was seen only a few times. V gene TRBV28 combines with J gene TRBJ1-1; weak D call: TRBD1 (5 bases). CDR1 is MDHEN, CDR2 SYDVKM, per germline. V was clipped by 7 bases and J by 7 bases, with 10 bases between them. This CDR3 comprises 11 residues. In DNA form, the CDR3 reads TGTGCCAGCACCTGGGGGTTTGAAGCTTTCTTT. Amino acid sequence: CASTWGFEAFF. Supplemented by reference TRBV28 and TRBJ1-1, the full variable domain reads DVKVTQSSRYLVKRTGEKVFLECVQDMDHENMFWYRQDPGLGLRLIYFSYDVKMKEKGDIPEGYSVSREKKERFSLILESASTNQTSMYLCASTWGFEAFFGQGTRLTVV.

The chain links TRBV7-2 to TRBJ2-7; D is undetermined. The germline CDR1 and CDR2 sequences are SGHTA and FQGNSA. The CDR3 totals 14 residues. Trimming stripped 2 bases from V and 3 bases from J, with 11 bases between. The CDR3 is CASSLTDVHYEQYF. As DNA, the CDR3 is TGTGCCAGCAGCTTAACGGACGTACACTACGAGCAGTACTTC.

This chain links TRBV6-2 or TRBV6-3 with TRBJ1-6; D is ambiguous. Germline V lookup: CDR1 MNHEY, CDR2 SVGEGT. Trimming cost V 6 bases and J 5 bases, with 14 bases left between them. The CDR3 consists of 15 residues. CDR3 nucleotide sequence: TGTGCCAGCAGCCCACCTCGGCGCGATAATTCACCCCTCCACTTT. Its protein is CASSPPRRDNSPLHF.

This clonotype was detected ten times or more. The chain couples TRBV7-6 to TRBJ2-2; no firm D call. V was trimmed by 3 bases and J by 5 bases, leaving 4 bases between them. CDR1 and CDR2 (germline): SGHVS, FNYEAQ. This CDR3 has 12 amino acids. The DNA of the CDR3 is TGTGCCAGCAGCTTTGGGACCGGGGAGCTGTTTTTT. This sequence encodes CASSFGTGELFF.

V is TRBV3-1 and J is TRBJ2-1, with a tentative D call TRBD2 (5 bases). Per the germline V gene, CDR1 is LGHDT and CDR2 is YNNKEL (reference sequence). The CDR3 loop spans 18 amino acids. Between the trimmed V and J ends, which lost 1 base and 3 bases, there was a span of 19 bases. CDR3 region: CASSQAANGKGDYNEQFF. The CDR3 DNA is TGTGCCAGCAGCCAAGCGGCTAACGGGAAGGGCGACTACAATGAGCAGTTCTTC.

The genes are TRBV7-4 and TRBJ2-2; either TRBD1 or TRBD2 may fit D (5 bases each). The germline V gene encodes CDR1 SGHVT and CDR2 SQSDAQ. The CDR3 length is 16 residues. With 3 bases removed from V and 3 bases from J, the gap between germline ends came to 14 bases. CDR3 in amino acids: CASSFWDVTDTGELFF. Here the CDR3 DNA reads TGTGCCAGCAGCTTCTGGGACGTAACGGACACCGGGGAGCTGTTTTTT.

Here the CDR3 DNA reads TGTGCCAGCAGCCTTAGCGGGGGCCGAACTTACAATGAGCAGTTCTTC. Translating it yields CASSLSGGRTYNEQFF. V gene TRBV27 combines with J gene TRBJ2-1; 9 bases line up with TRBD2. V lost 6 bases and J lost 4; bases outside the gene matches: 10. Germline CDR1 is MNHEY and CDR2 is SMNVEV (reference sequence). The CDR3 contains 16 residues.

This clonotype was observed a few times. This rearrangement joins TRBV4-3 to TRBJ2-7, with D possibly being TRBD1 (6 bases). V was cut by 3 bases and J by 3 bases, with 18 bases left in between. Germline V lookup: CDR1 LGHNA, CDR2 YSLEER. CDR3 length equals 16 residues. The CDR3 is CASSQEDHGQFYEQYF. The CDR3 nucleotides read TGCGCCAGCAGCCAGGAAGACCATGGACAGTTCTACGAGCAGTACTTC.

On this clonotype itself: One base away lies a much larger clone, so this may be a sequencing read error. The DNA of the CDR3 is TGTGCCAGCAGCTTAGATGGGCACTACGAGCAGTACTTC. It is translated as CASSLDGHYEQYF. This chain links TRBV7-6 with TRBJ2-7; D not resolved. CDR3 size: 13 residues. V was pared by 1 base and J by 3 bases, with 7 bases between. Germline V gives CDR1 SGHVS, CDR2 FNYEAQ.

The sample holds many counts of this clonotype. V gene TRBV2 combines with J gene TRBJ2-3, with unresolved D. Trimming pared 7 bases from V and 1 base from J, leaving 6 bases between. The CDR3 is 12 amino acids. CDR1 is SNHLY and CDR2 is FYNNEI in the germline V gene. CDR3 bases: TGTGCCAGCACCCCGGGCACAGATACGCAGTATTTT. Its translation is CASTPGTDTQYF.

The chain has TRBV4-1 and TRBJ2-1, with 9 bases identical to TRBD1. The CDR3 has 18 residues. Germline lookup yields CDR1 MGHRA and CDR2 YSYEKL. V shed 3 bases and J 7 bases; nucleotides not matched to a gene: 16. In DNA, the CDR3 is TGCGCCAGCAGCCAGACTGGGACAGGGCGCCACAGCATGAATGAGCAGTTCTTC. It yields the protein CASSQTGTGRHSMNEQFF.

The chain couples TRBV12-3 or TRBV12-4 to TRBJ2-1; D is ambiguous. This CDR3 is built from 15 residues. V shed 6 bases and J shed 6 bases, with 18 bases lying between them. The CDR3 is CASRVMTNGRNEQFF. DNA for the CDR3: TGTGCCAGCAGGGTGATGACCAACGGGCGCAATGAGCAGTTCTTC.

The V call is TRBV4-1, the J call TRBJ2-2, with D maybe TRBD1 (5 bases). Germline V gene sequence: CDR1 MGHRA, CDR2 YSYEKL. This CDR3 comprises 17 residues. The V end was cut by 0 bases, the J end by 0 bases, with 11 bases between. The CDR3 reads CASSQDQKGTNTGELFF. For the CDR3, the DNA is TGCGCCAGCAGCCAAGATCAAAAGGGGACGAACACCGGGGAGCTGTTTTTT.

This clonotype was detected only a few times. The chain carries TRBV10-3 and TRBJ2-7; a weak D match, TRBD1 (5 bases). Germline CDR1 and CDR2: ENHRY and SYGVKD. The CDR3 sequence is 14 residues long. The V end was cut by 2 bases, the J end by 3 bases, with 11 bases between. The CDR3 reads CAISEDRIYYEQYF. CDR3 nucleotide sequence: TGTGCCATCAGTGAGGACAGAATATACTACGAGCAGTACTTC.

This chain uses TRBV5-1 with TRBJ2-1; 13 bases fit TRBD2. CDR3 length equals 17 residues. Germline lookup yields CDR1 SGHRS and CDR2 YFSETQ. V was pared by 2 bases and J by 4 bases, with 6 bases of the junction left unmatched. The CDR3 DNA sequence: TGCGCCAGCAGCTTATTTACTAGCGGGGGGGAATACAATGAGCAGTTCTTC. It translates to CASSLFTSGGEYNEQFF.

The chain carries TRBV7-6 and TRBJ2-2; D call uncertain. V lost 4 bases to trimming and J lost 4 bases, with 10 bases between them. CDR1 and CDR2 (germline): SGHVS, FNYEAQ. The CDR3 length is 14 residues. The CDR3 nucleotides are TGTGCCAGCAGCTCCACCGGCGGCACCGGGGAGCTGTTTTTT. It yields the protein CASSSTGGTGELFF.

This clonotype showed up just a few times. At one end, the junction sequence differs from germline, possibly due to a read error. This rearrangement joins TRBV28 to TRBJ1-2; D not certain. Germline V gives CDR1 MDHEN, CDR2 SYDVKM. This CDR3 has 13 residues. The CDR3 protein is CVTQPDGEDGYTF. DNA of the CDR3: TGCGTAACCCAGCCGGACGGTGAAGATGGCTACACCTTC.